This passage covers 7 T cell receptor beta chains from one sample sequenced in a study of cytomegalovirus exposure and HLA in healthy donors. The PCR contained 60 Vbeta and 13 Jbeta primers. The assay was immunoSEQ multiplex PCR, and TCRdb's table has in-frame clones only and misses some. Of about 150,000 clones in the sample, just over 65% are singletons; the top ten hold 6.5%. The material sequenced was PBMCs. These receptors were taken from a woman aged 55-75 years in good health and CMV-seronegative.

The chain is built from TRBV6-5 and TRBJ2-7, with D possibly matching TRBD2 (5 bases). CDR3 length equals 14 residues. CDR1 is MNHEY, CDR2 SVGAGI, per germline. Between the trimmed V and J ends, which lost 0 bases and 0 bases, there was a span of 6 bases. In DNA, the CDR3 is TGTGCCAGCAGTTACTCGGCGGGCTCCTACGAGCAGTACTTC. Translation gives CASSYSAGSYEQYF.

The CDR3 region is CASSQSVVAGGMHDEQFF. The CDR3, as DNA: TGCGCCAGCAGCCAGTCGGTAGTTGCGGGGGGGATGCACGATGAGCAGTTCTTC. This chain joins TRBV4-3 and TRBJ2-1; 9 bases match TRBD2. With 3 bases clipped from V and 8 bases from J, the junction kept 17 bases outside the gene matches. Germline V gene sequence: CDR1 LGHNA, CDR2 YSLEER. The CDR3 covers 18 residues.

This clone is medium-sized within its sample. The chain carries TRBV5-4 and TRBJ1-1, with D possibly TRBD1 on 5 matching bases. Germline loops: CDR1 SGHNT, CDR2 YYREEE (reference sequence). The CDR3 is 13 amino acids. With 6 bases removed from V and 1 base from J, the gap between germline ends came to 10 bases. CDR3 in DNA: TGTGCCAGCAAAGGAGGGGAGAACACTGAAGCTTTCTTT. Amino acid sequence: CASKGGENTEAFF.

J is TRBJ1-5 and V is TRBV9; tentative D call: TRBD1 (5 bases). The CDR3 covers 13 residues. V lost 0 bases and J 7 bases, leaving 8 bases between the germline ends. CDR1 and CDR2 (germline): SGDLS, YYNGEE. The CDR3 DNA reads TGTGCCAGCAGCGTAGAAGGGGCCCAGCCCCAGCATTTT. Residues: CASSVEGAQPQHF.

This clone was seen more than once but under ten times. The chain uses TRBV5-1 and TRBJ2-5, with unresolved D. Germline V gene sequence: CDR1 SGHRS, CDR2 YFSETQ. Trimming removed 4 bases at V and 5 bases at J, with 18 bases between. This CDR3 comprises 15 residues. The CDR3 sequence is CASSPTPSSIETQYF. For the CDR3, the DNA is TGCGCCAGCAGCCCGACCCCCAGTAGCATTGAGACCCAGTACTTC.

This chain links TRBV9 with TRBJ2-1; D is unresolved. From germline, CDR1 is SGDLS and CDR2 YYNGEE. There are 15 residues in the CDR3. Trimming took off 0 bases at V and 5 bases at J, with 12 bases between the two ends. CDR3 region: CASSVGRQMHNEQFF. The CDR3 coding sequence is TGTGCCAGCAGCGTAGGACGACAAATGCACAATGAGCAGTTCTTC.

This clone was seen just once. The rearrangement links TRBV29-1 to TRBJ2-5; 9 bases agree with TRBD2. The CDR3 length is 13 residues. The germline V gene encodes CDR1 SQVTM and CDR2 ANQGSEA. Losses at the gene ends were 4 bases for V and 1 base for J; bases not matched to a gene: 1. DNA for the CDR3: TGCAGCGTTGGCGGGGGGGTCCAAGAGACCCAGTACTTC. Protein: CSVGGGVQETQYF.